Listed below are T cell receptor beta chains from one sample, sequenced in a study of radiotherapy plus CTLA-4 blockade in lung cancer. Generated by immunoSEQ multiplex PCR, the TCRdb table keeps only in-frame clones and is missing some. The sample records around 71,000 clones, 70% to 80% being singletons. The input for sequencing was peripheral blood, taken from a patient treated with radiotherapy plus ipilimumab. These receptor sequences come from a human donor with non-small cell lung cancer whose response to radiotherapy plus ipilimumab could not be evaluated. Some clones in this sample may be carry-over from other donors' samples. The conserved cysteine and the conserved F or W are not part of the CDR3 here. Not every row has a clone size; where given, it reads once, few, many or a size class.

clone_size	j_call	v_call	cdr3_aa
NA	TRBJ2-1	TRBV6-6	ASSLRGQGGSNEQF
once	TRBJ1-2	TRBV6-6	ATQGPIGIASYGYT
NA	TRBJ2-1	TRBV27	ASSLFFGASGSYNEQF
NA	TRBJ1-5	TRBV28	ASSFSQPQH
NA	TRBJ1-5	TRBV19	ASSIGTVSNQPQH
once	TRBJ2-3	TRBV29-1	SVAGDRGLTDTQY
NA	TRBJ2-3	TRBV7-2	ASSFLAGGGRSTDTQY
NA	TRBJ2-5	TRBV28	ASSLTSGAQETQY
once	TRBJ1-2	TRBV28	ASSWTGVNYGYT
NA	TRBJ1-6	TRBV28	ASSPAGRSYNSPLH
NA	TRBJ2-1	TRBV9	ASSVAPGGLLNEQF
NA	TRBJ2-2	TRBV5-6	ASTLVPAGRYTGELF
NA	TRBJ2-4	TRBV5-1	ASSTPGGKNIQY
NA	TRBJ1-2	TRBV4-3	ASSQDTGQHYGYT
NA	TRBJ1-3	TRBV19	ASSIPPRESSGNTIY
NA	TRBJ2-1	TRBV4-3	ASSLEMGGPGNEQF
NA	TRBJ2-3	TRBV5-4	ASSSVRASTDTQY
few	TRBJ1-3	TRBV7-2	ASSPQGGGGNTIY
NA	TRBJ2-1	TRBV7-8	ASSFGTTNEQF
once	TRBJ1-1	TRBV7-3	ASSLQGGGNTEAF
NA	TRBJ2-3	TRBV5-1	ASSSGTSTDTQY
NA	TRBJ2-7	TRBV28	ASSLGQGQY
few	TRBJ2-7	TRBV27	ASSLNREGPYEQY
NA	TRBJ1-2	TRBV5-1	ASSNRPRGGYT
NA	TRBJ1-2	TRBV28	ASSWGQDSGYT
NA	TRBJ1-5	TRBV18	ASSLERVNQPQH
NA	TRBJ2-1	TRBV27	ASRLSGTSGGNEQF
NA	TRBJ2-4	TRBV27	ASSLNAGGPKNIQY
NA	TRBJ1-2	TRBV4-3	ASSQAPGSARGYT
few	TRBJ1-5	TRBV19	ASSYQGVSNQPQH
few	TRBJ1-1	TRBV7-9	ASSPGTVNTEAF
NA	TRBJ2-5	TRBV5-1	ASSLKVGGGETQY
NA	TRBJ1-6	TRBV5-1	ASSFTGVISYNSPLH
NA	TRBJ2-5	TRBV5-1	ASSLAREGTQY
NA	TRBJ2-1	TRBV27	ASTLRVGRAGNEQF
NA	TRBJ1-2	TRBV5-1	ASSLDRDYGYT
NA	TRBJ1-1	TRBV7-2	ASSLERTGGGRAF
many	TRBJ1-2	TRBV5-6	ASSVYFGQGNDGYT
NA	TRBJ2-3	TRBV6-1	ASSEGTGSGSTDTQY
NA	TRBJ2-1	TRBV6-1	ASSGGSSYNEQF